These T cell receptor beta chains were read from a single sample in a study of T-cell memory formation after mild COVID-19. TCRdb re-called the 5' RACE reads with MiXCR, one entry per CDR3 protein. The top ten clones hold around 20% of a sample with about 350,000 distinct CDR3 sequences, 20% to 25% of them seen once. The sample comprised PBMCs or a T cell subset sorted from them (not recorded which). Source of these receptors: a man in his late teens or twenties who had mild COVID-19 (a few samples of this study predate the infection). Cell type and time point are not known. The CDR3 runs from the conserved cysteine through the conserved F or W. Each record gives: clone size, J gene, V gene, D gene, CDR3 protein, CDR3 DNA. A D gene is named only where the DNA matches it firmly. Size is omitted from some rows. Given values are once, few, many or a class for expanded clones.

abundance: few
j_gene: TRBJ1-1
v_gene: TRBV6-6
d_gene: .
CDR3aa: CASSSQSANTEAFF
CDR3nt: TGTGCCAGCAGTTCCCAATCGGCGAACACTGAAGCTTTCTTT

abundance: .
j_gene: TRBJ1-2
v_gene: TRBV5-1
d_gene: TRBD1
CDR3aa: CASSLSSGGYDGYTF
CDR3nt: TGCGCCAGCAGCTTGTCGTCAGGGGGCTACGATGGCTACACCTTC

abundance: few
j_gene: TRBJ1-6
v_gene: TRBV7-3
d_gene: .
CDR3aa: CASSLTRAKGSPLHF
CDR3nt: TGTGCCAGCAGCTTAACCCGGGCAAAGGGGTCACCCCTCCACTTT

abundance: .
j_gene: TRBJ2-5
v_gene: TRBV7-2
d_gene: .
CDR3aa: CASSLRAWGLETQYF
CDR3nt: TGTGCCAGCAGCTTACGGGCCTGGGGGCTGGAGACCCAGTACTTC

abundance: .
j_gene: TRBJ1-6
v_gene: TRBV27
d_gene: .
CDR3aa: CASRPRQNSPLHF
CDR3nt: TGTGCCAGCAGACCCCGACAGAATTCACCCCTCCACTTT

abundance: few
j_gene: TRBJ2-1
v_gene: TRBV5-1
d_gene: TRBD1
CDR3aa: CASTPGQGANEQFF
CDR3nt: TGCGCCAGCACCCCCGGACAGGGGGCCAATGAGCAGTTCTTC

abundance: .
j_gene: TRBJ1-5
v_gene: TRBV12-3/TRBV12-4
d_gene: .
CDR3aa: CASSPDRNSNQPQHF
CDR3nt: TGTGCCAGCAGTCCTGACAGGAATAGCAATCAGCCCCAGCATTTT

abundance: .
j_gene: TRBJ2-5
v_gene: TRBV10-3
d_gene: TRBD1
CDR3aa: CAISAGDRGWQTQYF
CDR3nt: TGTGCCATCAGTGCCGGGGACAGGGGGTGGCAGACCCAGTACTTC

abundance: .
j_gene: TRBJ2-7
v_gene: TRBV6-5
d_gene: TRBD1
CDR3aa: CASSYGTGDYEQYF
CDR3nt: TGTGCCAGCAGTTACGGGACAGGGGACTACGAGCAGTACTTC

abundance: few
j_gene: TRBJ2-1
v_gene: TRBV5-1
d_gene: TRBD2
CDR3aa: CASSFQRGGDEQFF
CDR3nt: TGCGCCAGCAGCTTCCAGCGGGGGGGCGATGAGCAGTTCTTC

abundance: .
j_gene: TRBJ2-7
v_gene: TRBV6-5
d_gene: .
CDR3aa: CASSYRAGYEQYF
CDR3nt: TGTGCCAGCAGTTATCGGGCAGGGTACGAGCAGTACTTC

abundance: few
j_gene: TRBJ2-3
v_gene: TRBV18
d_gene: .
CDR3aa: CASSPLVGRTDTQYF
CDR3nt: TGTGCCAGCTCACCGCTTGTGGGGCGCACAGATACGCAGTATTTT

abundance: few
j_gene: TRBJ2-1
v_gene: TRBV7-9
d_gene: TRBD1
CDR3aa: CASSLVDRVDEQFF
CDR3nt: TGTGCCAGCAGCTTAGTGGACAGGGTGGATGAGCAGTTCTTC

abundance: .
j_gene: TRBJ2-1
v_gene: TRBV5-1
d_gene: .
CDR3aa: CASSFRYSYNEQFF
CDR3nt: TGCGCCAGCAGCTTCCGGTACTCCTACAATGAGCAGTTCTTC

abundance: .
j_gene: TRBJ1-1
v_gene: TRBV29-1
d_gene: .
CDR3aa: CSAERGGNTEAFF
CDR3nt: TGCAGCGCTGAGAGGGGGGGGAACACTGAAGCTTTCTTT

abundance: .
j_gene: TRBJ2-2
v_gene: TRBV20-1
d_gene: .
CDR3aa: CSAGGNTGELFF
CDR3nt: TGCAGTGCCGGAGGAAACACCGGGGAGCTGTTTTTT

abundance: .
j_gene: TRBJ1-5
v_gene: TRBV2
d_gene: TRBD1
CDR3aa: CASSPTGGFNQPQHF
CDR3nt: TGTGCCAGCAGTCCAACAGGGGGCTTCAATCAGCCCCAGCATTTT

abundance: few
j_gene: TRBJ1-1
v_gene: TRBV6-6
d_gene: TRBD1
CDR3aa: CASRHYRGLDTEAFF
CDR3nt: TGTGCCAGCAGGCACTACAGGGGCTTAGACACTGAAGCTTTCTTT

abundance: .
j_gene: TRBJ2-5
v_gene: TRBV15
d_gene: TRBD1
CDR3aa: CATSTDRGWEETQYF
CDR3nt: TGTGCCACCAGCACTGACAGGGGGTGGGAAGAGACCCAGTACTTC

abundance: few
j_gene: TRBJ1-2
v_gene: TRBV10-3
d_gene: .
CDR3aa: CAISESARRGSNGYTF
CDR3nt: TGTGCCATCAGTGAGTCCGCCCGTCGGGGAAGTAACGGCTACACCTTC

abundance: .
j_gene: TRBJ2-1
v_gene: TRBV7-3
d_gene: .
CDR3aa: CASSLRRGSYNEQFF
CDR3nt: TGTGCCAGCAGCTTAAGGCGGGGCTCCTACAATGAGCAGTTCTTC